The source of this T cell receptor (beta chain) is a study of regulatory T cells in long-lasting Graves disease. This clonotype was seen repeatedly, ten times or more. Its antigen is not identified. Findings and limits, study-wide: TRBV28, TRBJ1-2 and TRBJ2-5 were segments that persistent disease favored. Comparison showed that persistent patients shared more public clonotypes (about 2,700) than new patients (about 880).

The sample's time point: newly diagnosed GD, antithyroid drugs for less than 3 months. The TCR library was made from RNA extracted from PBMCs. Trimming left V 5 bases short and J 2 bases short, with 12 bases between. CDR1 is SGHAT and CDR2 is FQNNGV in the germline V gene. The CDR3 length is 14 residues. To make TCR beta libraries, researchers used iRepertoire HTBI primers and Arm-PCR of CDR3 regions. In TCRdb, the multiplex PCR reads were re-called with MiXCR into one record per CDR3 protein. This table has about 560,000 distinct CDR3 sequences, more than 15% appearing once. This sample was also put to use in a study of T cells in Graves' hyperthyroidism and ophthalmopathy. In that study: Separating ophthalmopathy from stable hyperthyroidism was achieved by a 13 V-J model.

This clonotype was sampled from a man between 18 and 29 years old with Graves disease. The chain is built from TRBV11-2 and TRBJ2-5, with D maybe TRBD1 (5 bases). This specimen was peripheral blood mononuclear cells (PBMCs), taken at new diagnosis, from a patient treated with antithyroid drugs. CDR3 nucleotides: TGTGCCAGCAGCGCCACCCAGGGTCAAGAGACCCAGTACTTC. This gives the protein CASSATQGQETQYF.